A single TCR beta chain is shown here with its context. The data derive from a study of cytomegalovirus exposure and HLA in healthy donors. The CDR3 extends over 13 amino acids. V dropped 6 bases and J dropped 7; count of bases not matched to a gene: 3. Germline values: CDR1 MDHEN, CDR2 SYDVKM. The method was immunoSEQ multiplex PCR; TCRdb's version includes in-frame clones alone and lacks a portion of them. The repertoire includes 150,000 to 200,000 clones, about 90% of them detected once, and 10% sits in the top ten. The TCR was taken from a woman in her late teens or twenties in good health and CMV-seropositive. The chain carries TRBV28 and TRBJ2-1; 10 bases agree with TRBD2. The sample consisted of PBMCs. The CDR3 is CASRTSGSNEQFF. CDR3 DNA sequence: TGTGCCAGCAGGACTAGCGGGTCAAATGAGCAGTTCTTC.